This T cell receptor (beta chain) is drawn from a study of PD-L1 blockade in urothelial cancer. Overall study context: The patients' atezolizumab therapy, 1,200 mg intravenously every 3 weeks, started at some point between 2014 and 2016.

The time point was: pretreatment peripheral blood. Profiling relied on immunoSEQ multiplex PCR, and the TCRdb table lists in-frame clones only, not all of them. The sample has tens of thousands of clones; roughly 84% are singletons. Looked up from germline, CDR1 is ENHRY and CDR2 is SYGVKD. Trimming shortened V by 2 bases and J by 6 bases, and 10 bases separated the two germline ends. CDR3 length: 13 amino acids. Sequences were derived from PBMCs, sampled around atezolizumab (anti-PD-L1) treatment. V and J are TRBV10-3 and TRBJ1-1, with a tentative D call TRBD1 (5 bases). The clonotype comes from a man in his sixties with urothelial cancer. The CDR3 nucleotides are TGTGCCATCAGTGAGGGAAAGGGGCCTGAAGCTTTCTTT. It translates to CAISEGKGPEAFF.